These 30 T cell receptor beta chains came from one sample sequenced in a study of cytomegalovirus exposure and HLA in healthy donors. Vbeta (60) and Jbeta (13) primers were used in the PCR. The repertoire was sequenced with immunoSEQ multiplex PCR; TCRdb's copy has only in-frame clones and lacks some. The sample has 100,000 to 150,000 clones, about 72% seen once. The sequenced sample was PBMCs. The receptors derive from a female donor in good health and CMV-seronegative.

The chain links TRBV11-3 to TRBJ2-7; weak D call: TRBD1 (6 bases). The CDR3 totals 14 residues. CDR1 and CDR2 from the germline V gene are SGHNT and YENEEA. Trimming cost V 5 bases and J 6 bases, with 17 bases left between them. In DNA form, the CDR3 reads TGTGCCAGCAGCACCCGGCAGGGGCCCGCCGAGCAGTACTTC. Translation gives CASSTRQGPAEQYF.

V gene TRBV6-5 combines with J gene TRBJ1-1; D perhaps matches TRBD1 (5 bases). Per germline, CDR1 MNHEY and CDR2 SVGAGI. There are 13 residues in the CDR3. Trimming took 2 bases from V and 4 from J, leaving 8 bases between them. CDR3 sequence (DNA): TGTGCCAGCAGTTACGACAGAATCACTGAAGCTTTCTTT. Translation gives CASSYDRITEAFF.

This chain links TRBV29-1 with TRBJ2-5, with a tentative D call TRBD1 (6 bases). V was cut by 7 bases and J by 0 bases, with 15 bases left in between. CDR3 length: 14 amino acids. Per the germline V gene, CDR1 is SQVTM and CDR2 is ANQGSEA. Here the CDR3 DNA reads TGCAGCGCTGGAAGGGGGAAGTACCAAGAGACCCAGTACTTC. Translation gives CSAGRGKYQETQYF. The entire variable domain, with the rest obtained from reference TRBV29-1 and TRBJ2-5, is as follows: SAVISQKPSRDICQRGTSLTIQCQVDSQVTMMFWYRQQPGQSLTLIATANQGSEATYESGFVIDKFPISRPNLTFSTLTVSNMSPEDSSIYLCSAGRGKYQETQYFGPGTRLLVL.

CDR3 DNA: TGTGCCAGCAGCTTGAGGGGTATGTACGAGCAGTACTTC. Protein product: CASSLRGMYEQYF. This chain joins TRBV5-6 and TRBJ2-7; D possibly corresponds to TRBD1 (5 bases). Trimming took 1 base from V and 4 from J, leaving 9 bases between them. The CDR3 has 13 residues. From germline, CDR1 is SGHDT and CDR2 YYEEEE.

The chain uses TRBV6-1 and TRBJ1-5; TRBD1 agrees at 7 bases. V was pared by 3 bases and J by 0 bases, with 8 bases of the junction left unmatched. This CDR3 has 17 residues. The germline CDR1 and CDR2 sequences are MNHNS and SASEGT. CDR3 region: CASSEEGRGYSNQPQHF. The CDR3 DNA reads TGTGCCAGCAGTGAGGAAGGCAGGGGGTATAGCAATCAGCCCCAGCATTTT.

The V and J genes are TRBV7-9 and TRBJ1-5; 11 nucleotides agree with TRBD1. The CDR3 spans 16 residues. From germline, CDR1 is SEHNR and CDR2 FQNEAQ (reference sequence). J was trimmed by 4 bases and V by 5 bases; bases with no gene match: 7. CDR3 loop: CASSRGGTGGNQPQHF. The DNA for the CDR3 is TGTGCCAGCAGCCGGGGGGGGACAGGGGGAAATCAGCCCCAGCATTTT.

This clone has a single count. This sequence joins TRBV18 and TRBJ2-7, with TRBD2 matching 10 bases. The CDR3 has 15 residues. The junction had 7 bases not matched to a gene; V was cut back by 5 bases and J by 3 bases. CDR1 and CDR2 from the germline V gene are KGHSH and LQKENI. The DNA for the CDR3 is TGTGCCAGCTCAGTAGGACTAGCGGAGCACTACGAGCAGTACTTC. This gives the protein CASSVGLAEHYEQYF.

Details on this clone: The junction differs from germline at one of its ends, possibly a read error. The V gene is TRBV10-3, the J gene TRBJ1-1; no clear D gene. CDR1 is ENHRY and CDR2 is SYGVKD in the germline V gene. CDR3 length: 11 amino acids. The chain's CDR3 is CAISEGGEAFF. The CDR3 bases are TGTGCCATTAGTGAGGGCGGTGAAGCTTTCTTT.

The chain has TRBV28 and TRBJ2-7, with 10 bases matching TRBD1. The V and J ends lost 5 bases and 7 bases, in that order; junction bases with no gene match: 11. This CDR3 region has 15 residues. Germline V gene data show CDR1 as MDHEN and CDR2 as SYDVKM. The CDR3 DNA reads as TGTGCCAGCAGTCCCTACCCGGGACAGGGGAGAGAGCAGTACTTC. Amino acids: CASSPYPGQGREQYF.

The rearrangement joins TRBV7-3 to TRBJ2-1; tentative D call: TRBD1 (6 bases). Germline CDR1 SGHTA, CDR2 FQGTGA. The ends were cut back, 6 bases at V and 3 bases at J, with 15 bases in the middle. This CDR3 has 15 amino acids. The CDR3 nucleotides read TGTGCCAGCAGTCAGACAGGCCAACACTACAATGAGCAGTTCTTC. This translates into CASSQTGQHYNEQFF.

Of note for this clone: The junction and the germline gene differ at one end; a read error may be behind it. The genes are TRBV29-1 and TRBJ1-1; a possible D gene is TRBD1 (6 bases). CDR1 is SQVTM and CDR2 is ANQGSEA in the germline V gene. The CDR3 has 14 amino acids. The CDR3 spells CSVKDWQGISEAFF. The CDR3 DNA reads TGCAGCGTTAAAGATTGGCAGGGGATCAGTGAAGCTTTCTTT.

The chain carries TRBV19 and TRBJ2-7, with D perhaps matching TRBD1 (5 bases). V shed 3 bases and J shed 0 bases, with 6 bases lying between them. The CDR3 runs 13 residues. CDR1 is LNHDA, CDR2 SQIVND, per germline (reference sequence). The CDR3 is CASSIGASYEQYF. CDR3 in DNA: TGTGCCAGTAGTATTGGGGCCTCCTACGAGCAGTACTTC.

V is TRBV29-1 and J is TRBJ1-3; D possibly corresponds to TRBD1 (5 bases). CDR1 and CDR2 from the germline V gene are SQVTM and ANQGSEA. The CDR3 length is 16 residues. V was pared by 0 bases and J by 2 bases, with 14 bases between. In nucleotides, the CDR3 is TGCAGCGTTGAAGATCTCCGGGGGAAGACTGGAAACACCATATATTTT. Amino acids: CSVEDLRGKTGNTIYF. Full variable domain (missing parts from reference TRBV29-1 and TRBJ1-3): SAVISQKPSRDICQRGTSLTIQCQVDSQVTMMFWYRQQPGQSLTLIATANQGSEATYESGFVIDKFPISRPNLTFSTLTVSNMSPEDSSIYLCSVEDLRGKTGNTIYFGEGSWLTVV.

The V and J genes are TRBV19 and TRBJ2-2; D unclear. The CDR3 is 14 residues long. The germline V gene encodes CDR1 LNHDA and CDR2 SQIVND (reference sequence). Trimming took off 1 base at V and 1 base at J, with 4 bases between the two ends. CDR3 protein: CASSIGQNTGELFF. CDR3 DNA: TGTGCCAGTAGTATAGGACAGAACACCGGGGAGCTGTTTTTT.

This clone was counted only a few times. The gene calls are TRBV18 and TRBJ2-1; TRBD2 is a possible D gene (7 bases). Trimming shortened V by 1 base and J by 0 bases, and 10 bases separated the two germline ends. Germline V gene sequence: CDR1 KGHSH, CDR2 LQKENI. This CDR3 spans 16 amino acids. CDR3 sequence: CASSPRGGVSYNEQFF. The CDR3 coding sequence is TGTGCCAGCTCACCACGCGGGGGCGTCTCCTACAATGAGCAGTTCTTC.

This clone has only a few counts. Other DNA sequences in the sample encode the same CDR3. The chain couples TRBV4-3 to TRBJ2-7; 10 nucleotides line up with TRBD1. The J segment lost 1 base and the V segment lost 4 bases, leaving 1 base of the junction unmatched. Germline V gives CDR1 LGHNA, CDR2 YSLEER. The CDR3 contains 14 residues. CDR3 nucleotide sequence: TGCGCCAGCAGCCCGGGACAGGGGTCCTACGAGCAGTACTTC. Translated: CASSPGQGSYEQYF.

V is TRBV27 and J is TRBJ1-4, with D possibly matching TRBD1 (6 bases). CDR1 and CDR2 (germline): MNHEY, SMNVEV (reference sequence). V lost 8 bases and J 3 bases, leaving 7 bases between the germline ends. The CDR3 length is 12 residues. The CDR3, as DNA: TGTGCCAGCCAGGGGTCTAATGAAAAACTGTTTTTT. It codes for CASQGSNEKLFF. Using reference TRBV27 and TRBJ1-4 for the parts outside the CDR3, the full variable domain is EAQVTQNPRYLITVTGKKLTVTCSQNMNHEYMSWYRQDPGLGLRQIYYSMNVEVTDKGDVPEGYKVSRKEKRNFPLILESPSPNQTSLYFCASQGSNEKLFFGSGTQLSVL.

The chain recombines TRBV23-1 with TRBJ2-5; 8 positions match TRBD1. TRBV23-1 is an ORF; its function is uncertain. Trimming cost V 5 bases and J 4 bases; bases outside gene matches: 9. The CDR3 spans 15 residues. CDR3 loop: CASSSWTGWRETQYF. The CDR3 DNA reads TGCGCCAGCAGTTCCTGGACAGGGTGGCGAGAGACCCAGTACTTC.

The rearrangement links TRBV6-5 to TRBJ2-5; D might be TRBD1 (5 bases). CDR3 length: 13 residues. The V and J ends lost 2 bases and 5 bases respectively, with 9 bases between them. Germline V gives CDR1 MNHEY, CDR2 SVGAGI. This chain's CDR3 is CASSYGASETQYF. CDR3 bases: TGTGCCAGCAGTTACGGGGCATCGGAGACCCAGTACTTC.

This chain links TRBV28 with TRBJ2-7; the match to TRBD1 covers 9 bases. The CDR3 runs 14 residues. Germline V gene sequence: CDR1 MDHEN, CDR2 SYDVKM. Trimming at V came to 6 bases and at J to 2 bases, leaving 5 bases not matched to a gene. The CDR3 DNA follows: TGTGCCAGCAGGGTACAGGGGGCGGCCTACGAGCAGTACTTC. Translating gives CASRVQGAAYEQYF. The whole variable domain, filled in from reference TRBV28 and TRBJ2-7, reads DVKVTQSSRYLVKRTGEKVFLECVQDMDHENMFWYRQDPGLGLRLIYFSYDVKMKEKGDIPEGYSVSREKKERFSLILESASTNQTSMYLCASRVQGAAYEQYFGPGTRLTVT.

Only a few counts were recorded for this clone. The chain links TRBV10-1 to TRBJ2-7; 9 nucleotides align to TRBD1. The junction had 12 bases not matched to a gene; V was cut back by 2 bases and J by 7 bases. Looked up from germline, CDR1 is WNHNN and CDR2 is SYGVQD (reference sequence). The CDR3 runs to 16 residues. For the CDR3, the DNA is TGCGCCAGCAGTGAGGGGGGACAGGGCCCTTTCCGGGAGCAGTACTTC. Encoded protein: CASSEGGQGPFREQYF.

Concerning this clone itself: At one boundary the junction diverges from the germline segment, which might be a read error. The chain is built from TRBV7-7 and TRBJ2-1, with 8 positions matching TRBD2. Per the germline V gene, CDR1 is SSHAT and CDR2 is FNYEAQ (reference sequence). The CDR3 loop spans 13 amino acids. The CDR3 DNA sequence: TGTGCTAGCAGCTTAGGGACTAGAGATGAGCAGTTCTTC. It yields the protein CASSLGTRDEQFF. The variable domain in full, with the rest retrieved from reference TRBV7-7 and TRBJ2-1, is GAGVSQSPRYKVTKRGQDVTLRCDPISSHATLYWYQQALGQGPEFLTYFNYEAQPDKSGLPSDRFSAERPEGSISTLTIQRTEQRDSAMYRCASSLGTRDEQFFGPGTRLTVL.

The J gene is TRBJ2-7, the V gene TRBV15, with D tentatively TRBD1 (6 bases). This CDR3 is 16 amino acids long. Germline assignment: CDR1 LNHNV and CDR2 YYDKDF (reference sequence). Trimming removed 1 base at V and 2 bases at J, with 15 bases between. CDR3 in DNA: TGTGCCACCAGCAGAGCCAACGCCAGGGGTGCCTACGAGCAGTACTTC. This encodes CATSRANARGAYEQYF.

This chain links TRBV5-4 with TRBJ1-4, with D perhaps TRBD1 (6 bases). The germline V gene encodes CDR1 SGHNT and CDR2 YYREEE (reference sequence). The CDR3 length is 15 residues. V was cut by 0 bases and J by 6 bases, with 12 bases left in between. In DNA, the CDR3 is TGTGCCAGCAGCTTGGGACAGGATTTATATGAAAAACTGTTTTTT. This gives the protein CASSLGQDLYEKLFF.

As DNA, the CDR3 is TGTGCCAGTAGTATCAGGACAGTGAACACTGAAGCTTTCTTT. Translation gives CASSIRTVNTEAFF. The chain is built from TRBV19 and TRBJ1-1; tentatively, D is TRBD1 (6 bases). Germline-derived CDR1 and CDR2 are LNHDA and SQIVND (reference sequence). CDR3 size: 14 residues. Trimming stripped 3 bases from V and 0 bases from J, with 8 bases between.

The rearrangement uses TRBV27 and TRBJ2-2; the D gene is possibly TRBD1 (7 bases). CDR1 MNHEY and CDR2 SMNVEV come from the germline V gene (reference sequence). CDR3 size: 18 residues. V lost 11 bases to trimming and J lost 0 bases, with 25 bases between them. The CDR3 DNA reads TGTGCCCGGAGGGGGCCCAAGGGTCCCCAAACGAACACCGGGGAGCTGTTTTTT. This translates into CARRGPKGPQTNTGELFF.

As regards this clone: At one of its ends the junction is not consistent with the germline gene, which may arise from a read error. The rearrangement uses TRBV7-7 and TRBJ1-1; D is uncertain. Looked up from germline, CDR1 is SSHAT and CDR2 is FNYEAQ (reference sequence). The CDR3 spans 13 residues. The CDR3 bases are TGTGCTAGCAGCCAAGACTTGAACACTGAAGCTTTCTTT. It codes for CASSQDLNTEAFF.

For the CDR3, the DNA is TGTGCCAGCAGCTTGAAATACGGAACTAATGAAAAACTGTTTTTT. This gives the protein CASSLKYGTNEKLFF. The chain employs TRBV5-5 and TRBJ1-4, with unresolved D. The CDR3 extends over 15 amino acids. Germline V gives CDR1 SGHKS, CDR2 YYEKEE (reference sequence). V was clipped by 1 base and J by 1 base, with 8 bases between them.

The table lists this clone with a few counts. The rearrangement uses TRBV6-5 and TRBJ1-1, with D perhaps TRBD1 (5 bases). The germline V and J ends were trimmed by 6 bases and 0 bases, with 11 bases remaining between them. The CDR3 contains 14 residues. CDR1 and CDR2 from the germline V gene are MNHEY and SVGAGI. The CDR3 nucleotides read TGTGCCAGCAGGCGGCACAGGTTGAACACTGAAGCTTTCTTT. It specifies CASRRHRLNTEAFF.

The rearrangement links TRBV9 to TRBJ1-1, with 7 bases identical to TRBD1. V lost 3 bases and J lost 5; bases outside the gene matches: 7. The CDR3 spans 14 residues. Germline V gene data show CDR1 as SGDLS and CDR2 as YYNGEE. CDR3 loop: CASSGQGVGTEAFF. The CDR3 nucleotides read TGTGCCAGCAGCGGACAGGGCGTGGGAACTGAAGCTTTCTTT.